Listed here are 27 T cell receptor beta chains from one sample, sequenced in a study of control samples from healthy donors and cancer patients. TCRdb's copy holds only in-frame clones and misses some; the assay was immunoSEQ multiplex PCR. This sample has about 410,000 clones, with approximately 92% found just once. Sequenced sample: PBMCs. The receptors stem from a man aged 35 to 55 with head and neck cancer.

As regards this clone: This specimen includes other DNA sequences encoding the same CDR3. The rearrangement joins TRBV5-1 to TRBJ2-5, with 12 positions matching TRBD1. CDR3 length: 16 amino acids. V lost 3 bases to trimming and J lost 2 bases; unmatched junction nucleotides: 5. CDR1 and CDR2 (germline): SGHRS, YFSETQ. The CDR3: CASSSGTGGYQETQYF. For the CDR3, the DNA is TGCGCCAGCAGCTCCGGGACAGGGGGCTATCAAGAGACCCAGTACTTC.

The chain carries TRBV29-1 and TRBJ1-2; 7 nucleotides match TRBD1. Per the germline V gene, CDR1 is SQVTM and CDR2 is ANQGSEA. Unmatched junction bases numbered 5, after V lost 5 bases and J lost 2 bases. CDR3 size: 13 residues. The CDR3 nucleotides are TGCAGCGTTAACCGGGACAGCAACTATGGCTACACCTTC. This codes for CSVNRDSNYGYTF.

This clone appeared once. V is TRBV10-1 and J is TRBJ2-5; 7 bases agree with TRBD1. The junction had 6 bases not matched to a gene; V was cut back by 3 bases and J by 5 bases. The germline V gene encodes CDR1 WNHNN and CDR2 SYGVQD (reference sequence). CDR3 size: 14 residues. CDR3: CASSDRQGQETQYF. CDR3 nucleotides: TGCGCCAGCAGTGACCGACAGGGACAGGAGACCCAGTACTTC.

The J gene is TRBJ1-1, the V gene TRBV5-1; the D is unclear. This CDR3 is built from 13 residues. Germline V CDR1 and CDR2: SGHRS, YFSETQ. V gave up 4 bases and J gave up 1 base, with 8 bases separating them. In nucleotides, the CDR3 is TGCGCCAGCAGCAAGGAGGGGAACACTGAAGCTTTCTTT. It codes for CASSKEGNTEAFF.

This chain uses TRBV28 with TRBJ1-6; no firm D call. The CDR3 sequence is 15 residues long. V was cut by 5 bases and J by 7 bases, with 15 bases left in between. Germline V lookup: CDR1 MDHEN, CDR2 SYDVKM. The CDR3 reads CASSVPDLGNSPLHF. In nucleotides, the CDR3 is TGTGCCAGCAGTGTCCCGGACCTGGGGAATTCACCCCTCCACTTT.

This clone was detected only once. V and J are TRBV6-5 and TRBJ1-4; 7 bases match TRBD1. Germline V gene data show CDR1 as MNHEY and CDR2 as SVGAGI. V dropped 0 bases and J dropped 5; count of bases not matched to a gene: 6. This CDR3 spans 16 amino acids. CDR3 sequence reads: CASSYSPGQLNEKLFF. The DNA for the CDR3 is TGTGCCAGCAGTTACTCACCGGGACAGTTAAATGAAAAACTGTTTTTT.

This clone was counted between two and nine times. V gene TRBV6-4 combines with J gene TRBJ1-1; D is possibly TRBD1 (5 bases). V lost 2 bases and J 6 bases, leaving 10 bases between the germline ends. Germline assignment: CDR1 MRHNA and CDR2 SNTAGT. The CDR3 length is 13 residues. CDR3 bases: TGTGCCAGCAGTGACGGGGGGGAGGCTGAAGCTTTCTTT. Residues: CASSDGGEAEAFF.

This sequence joins TRBV7-2 and TRBJ2-5, with D maybe TRBD2 (7 bases). Germline-derived CDR1 and CDR2 are SGHTA and FQGNSA. This CDR3 spans 16 amino acids. With 5 bases removed from V and 1 base from J, the gap between germline ends came to 17 bases. CDR3 protein: CASSPLGGGPQETQYF. The CDR3 DNA sequence: TGTGCCAGCAGCCCTCTTGGCGGGGGCCCCCAAGAGACCCAGTACTTC.

This rearrangement joins TRBV6-1 to TRBJ2-7; 7 nucleotides line up with TRBD1. V shed 2 bases, J shed 1 base, and the junction held 5 bases outside the gene matches. The germline V gene has CDR1 MNHNS and CDR2 SASEGT. The length of the CDR3 is 15 residues. CDR3 coding DNA: TGTGCCAGCAGTGAATTAGGGGGCGCGTCCTACGAGCAGTACTTC. This sequence encodes CASSELGGASYEQYF.

The V and J genes are TRBV3-1 (or the pseudogene TRBV3-2) and TRBJ2-1; 10 bases are a match to TRBD1. The germline V gene has CDR1 LGHDT and CDR2 YNNKEL (reference sequence). The length of the CDR3 is 14 residues. The J segment lost 5 bases and the V segment lost 8 bases, leaving 6 bases of the junction unmatched. The DNA of the CDR3 is TGTGCCAGCGCGAGACAGGGGGCACACAATGAGCAGTTCTTC. As protein: CASARQGAHNEQFF.

The chain links TRBV7-2 to TRBJ1-2; 10 bases agree with TRBD1. The V gene's germline CDR1 is SGHTA and CDR2 FQGNSA. Trimming at V came to 1 base and at J to 4 bases, leaving 0 bases not matched to a gene. This CDR3 is 14 amino acids long. The CDR3 DNA is TGTGCCAGCAGCTTAGGGACAGGGGGCTATGGCTACACCTTC. Encoded protein: CASSLGTGGYGYTF. Full variable domain (remainder filled in from reference TRBV7-2 and TRBJ1-2): GAGVSQSPSNKVTEKGKDVELRCDPISGHTALYWYRQSLGQGLEFLIYFQGNSAPDKSGLPSDRFSAERTGGSVSTLTIQRTQQEDSAVYLCASSLGTGGYGYTFGSGTRLTVV.

This clone was counted a few times. CDR3 nucleotides: TGTGCCTCCGCCGCGTCCGACAATCAGCCCCAGCATTTT. Translating it yields CASAASDNQPQHF. The genes are TRBV30 and TRBJ1-5; D not resolved. This CDR3 has 13 amino acids. V was pared by 7 bases and J by 3 bases, with 13 bases between. The germline CDR1 and CDR2 sequences are GTSNPN and SVGIG (reference sequence).

The rearrangement uses TRBV5-1 and TRBJ1-6; TRBD1 matches at 7 bases. CDR1 is SGHRS, CDR2 YFSETQ, per germline. With V trimmed by 3 bases and J by 0 bases, 9 bases remained unmatched. The CDR3 is 18 amino acids. CDR3 sequence (DNA): TGCGCCAGCAGCTCTAACAGGGGAGACAGCTCCTATAATTCACCCCTCCACTTT. It translates to CASSSNRGDSSYNSPLHF. Using reference TRBV5-1 and TRBJ1-6 for the parts outside the CDR3, the full variable domain is KAGVTQTPRYLIKTRGQQVTLSCSPISGHRSVSWYQQTPGQGLQFLFEYFSETQRNKGNFPGRFSGRQFSNSRSEMNVSTLELGDSALYLCASSSNRGDSSYNSPLHFGNGTRLTVT.

The chain uses TRBV11-2 and TRBJ2-5, with TRBD1 matching over 9 bases. Germline CDR1 reads SGHAT; CDR2 reads FQNNGV. After removal of 3 bases from V and 6 bases from J, the junction contained 5 bases not matched to a gene. This CDR3 comprises 14 residues. The CDR3 spells CASSLGTGWQTQYF. The CDR3 DNA reads TGTGCCAGCAGCTTGGGGACAGGGTGGCAGACCCAGTACTTC.

The chain couples TRBV19 to TRBJ2-3, with TRBD1 matching over 8 bases. There are 15 residues in the CDR3. Germline V gene lookup returns CDR1 LNHDA and CDR2 SQIVND (reference sequence). The V and J ends lost 1 base and 4 bases, in that order; junction bases with no gene match: 4. The DNA of the CDR3 is TGTGCCAGTAGTATAGGACAGGGGATGGCAGATACGCAGTATTTT. It codes for CASSIGQGMADTQYF.

The chain recombines TRBV6-1 with TRBJ1-5, with D hard to call. Germline assignment: CDR1 MNHNS and CDR2 SASEGT. V lost 3 bases and J lost 8, with 14 bases in between. This CDR3 has 14 residues. The CDR3 spells CASSDEVFEEPQHF. In DNA form, the CDR3 reads TGTGCCAGCAGTGACGAGGTCTTCGAGGAGCCCCAGCATTTT.

The V and J genes are TRBV6-5 and TRBJ1-2; 8 bases match TRBD1. The CDR3 runs to 12 residues. V lost 8 bases, J lost 8 bases, and 7 bases stayed unmatched. Germline V gives CDR1 MNHEY, CDR2 SVGAGI. The CDR3 sequence is CASQDRVGGYTF. In DNA, the CDR3 is TGTGCCAGCCAGGACAGGGTGGGGGGCTACACCTTC.

The rearrangement links TRBV4-1 to TRBJ2-2; D may correspond to TRBD1 or TRBD2 (5 bases each). CDR3 size: 15 residues. V lost 4 bases to trimming and J lost 2 bases, with 11 bases between them. The germline V gene encodes CDR1 MGHRA and CDR2 YSYEKL. The CDR3 DNA sequence: TGCGCCAGCAGCCCGAGGGGAAGTAACACCGGGGAGCTGTTTTTT. This translates into CASSPRGSNTGELFF.

The gene calls are TRBV6-5 and TRBJ2-7, with 9 bases lining up with TRBD1. The germline gives CDR1 MNHEY, CDR2 SVGAGI. V lost 4 bases, J lost 4 bases, and 8 bases stayed unmatched. CDR3 length equals 15 residues. This chain's CDR3 is CASSSLGQGRYEQYF. The CDR3 nucleotides read TGTGCCAGCAGTTCGCTGGGACAGGGAAGGTACGAGCAGTACTTC.

The rearrangement uses TRBV6-5 and TRBJ1-1; maybe TRBD1 (6 bases). Trimming shortened V by 8 bases and J by 3 bases, and 19 bases separated the two germline ends. Germline assignment: CDR1 MNHEY and CDR2 SVGAGI. The CDR3 sequence is 15 residues long. CDR3 in amino acids: CASRKRGGGDTEAFF. CDR3 in DNA: TGTGCCAGCCGAAAGAGGGGAGGGGGGGACACTGAAGCTTTCTTT.

This chain uses TRBV5-6 with TRBJ2-7, with 8 bases that match TRBD2. After removal of 3 bases from V and 5 bases from J, the junction contained 10 bases not matched to a gene. Germline CDR1 SGHDT, CDR2 YYEEEE. The CDR3 loop spans 15 amino acids. The CDR3: CASSYSGTLLDEQYF. The CDR3 DNA reads TGTGCCAGCAGCTATAGCGGGACCCTCCTCGACGAGCAGTACTTC.

This rearrangement joins TRBV29-1 to TRBJ2-5; 7 bases line up with TRBD1. CDR1 is SQVTM and CDR2 is ANQGSEA in the germline V gene. The CDR3 runs 12 residues. With 4 bases clipped from V and 5 bases from J, the junction kept 4 bases outside the gene matches. This CDR3 is CSVGQGDETQYF. CDR3 nucleotides: TGCAGCGTTGGACAGGGTGACGAGACCCAGTACTTC.

This chain connects TRBV28 to TRBJ2-7; possibly TRBD2 for D (5 bases). CDR1 is MDHEN, CDR2 SYDVKM, per germline. CDR3 length: 15 amino acids. Trimming took 3 bases from V and 2 from J, leaving 14 bases between them. The CDR3 protein is CASSFFLRAAYEQYF. Written as DNA, the CDR3 is TGTGCCAGCAGTTTTTTTTTGCGGGCAGCCTACGAGCAGTACTTC.

This clone turned up a few times. The chain carries TRBV18 and TRBJ2-7, with 9 bases identical to TRBD1. The CDR3 has 13 amino acids. Looked up from germline, CDR1 is KGHSH and CDR2 is LQKENI. V shed 6 bases, J shed 7 bases, and the junction held 7 bases outside the gene matches. CDR3 in amino acids: CASSLGTGWEQYF. The DNA of the CDR3 is TGTGCCAGCTCTCTTGGGACAGGGTGGGAGCAGTACTTC.

This chain joins TRBV6-2 or TRBV6-3 and TRBJ1-5, with unresolved D. The CDR3 runs 16 residues. The V gene's germline CDR1 is MNHEY and CDR2 SVGEGT. Trimming cost V 1 base and J 0 bases, with 10 bases left between them. In nucleotides, the CDR3 is TGTGCCAGCAGTTACTTATCGGGGTATAGCAATCAGCCCCAGCATTTT. It translates to CASSYLSGYSNQPQHF.

The CDR3 bases are TGTGCCTGGAACCAAGTAGCGGTTCGAGAGACCCAGTACTTC. Translated, it gives CAWNQVAVRETQYF. The genes are TRBV30 and TRBJ2-5; TRBD2 might be the D (6 bases). This CDR3 spans 14 amino acids. The V gene lost 4 bases and the J gene lost 4 bases, with 16 bases spanning the gap. The germline CDR1 and CDR2 sequences are GTSNPN and SVGIG (reference sequence).

The chain's CDR3 is CASSMRGFSYGYTF. CDR3 sequence (DNA): TGTGCCAGTAGTATGAGAGGGTTCAGCTATGGCTACACCTTC. This rearrangement joins TRBV19 to TRBJ1-2, with D unresolved. The CDR3 covers 14 residues. V was pared by 3 bases and J by 4 bases, with 12 bases between. Germline CDR1 is LNHDA and CDR2 is SQIVND (reference sequence).